This T cell receptor (beta chain) was sequenced in a study of blood T cell repertoires in COVID-19. Study at large: COVID-19 samples from acute and convalescent phases originated in the United States, Italy and Spain.

This clone was found once. CDR1 and CDR2 (germline): MNHEY, SVGEGT. Trimming shortened V by 2 bases and J by 4 bases, and 8 bases separated the two germline ends. This CDR3 region has 13 residues. It was during active infection that Seattle patients were enrolled and then longitudinally followed. In the original processing: For nucleated cells, counts were estimated from reference gene primer amplification. Using immunoSEQ multiplex PCR, the repertoire was profiled, and TCRdb retains in-frame clones only, with some absent. The DNA was the basis for D and trimming; V, J and clone size are from that table. The sample lists hundreds of thousands of clones, 65% to 90% occurring once.

This rearrangement joins TRBV6-2 or TRBV6-3 to TRBJ1-2, with D possibly TRBD1 on 5 matching bases. The TCR comes from a man between 45 and 60 years old with COVID-19, enrolled during active disease. Sequenced material: peripheral blood. The CDR3, as DNA: TGTGCCAGCAGTTACGCAGGGTTCTATGGCTACACCTTC. Encoded protein: CASSYAGFYGYTF.